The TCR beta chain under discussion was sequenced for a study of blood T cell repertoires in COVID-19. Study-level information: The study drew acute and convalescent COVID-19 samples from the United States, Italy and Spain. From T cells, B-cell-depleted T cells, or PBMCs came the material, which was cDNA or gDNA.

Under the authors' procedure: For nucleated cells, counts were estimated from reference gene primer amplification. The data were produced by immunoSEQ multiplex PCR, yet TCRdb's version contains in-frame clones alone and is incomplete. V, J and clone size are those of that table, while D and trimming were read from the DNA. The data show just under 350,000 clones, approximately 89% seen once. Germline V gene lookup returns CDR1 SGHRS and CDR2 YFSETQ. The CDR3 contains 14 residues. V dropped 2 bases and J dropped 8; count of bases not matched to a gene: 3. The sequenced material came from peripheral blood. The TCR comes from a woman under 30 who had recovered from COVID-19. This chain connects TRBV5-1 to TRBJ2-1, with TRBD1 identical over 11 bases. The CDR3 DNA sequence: TGCGCCAGCAGCTTCGGACAGGGGGCGCATGAGCAGTTCTTC. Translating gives CASSFGQGAHEQFF.